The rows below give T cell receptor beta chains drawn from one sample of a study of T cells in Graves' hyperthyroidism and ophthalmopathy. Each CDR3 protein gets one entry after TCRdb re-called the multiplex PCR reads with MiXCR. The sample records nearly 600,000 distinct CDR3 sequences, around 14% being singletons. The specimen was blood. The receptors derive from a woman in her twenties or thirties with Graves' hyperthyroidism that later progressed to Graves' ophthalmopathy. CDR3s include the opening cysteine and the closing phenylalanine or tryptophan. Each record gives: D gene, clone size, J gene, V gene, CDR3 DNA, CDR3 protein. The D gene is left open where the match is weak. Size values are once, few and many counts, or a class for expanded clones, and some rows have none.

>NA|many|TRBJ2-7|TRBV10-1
TGCGCCAGCAGTGGACAGGCCACCTACGAGCAGTACTTC
CASSGQATYEQYF
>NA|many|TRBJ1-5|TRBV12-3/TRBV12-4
TGTGCCAGCAGTTTAAACGGTGAAGACCTCTGGAGCAATCAGCCCCAGCATTTT
CASSLNGEDLWSNQPQHF
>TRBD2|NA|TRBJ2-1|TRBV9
TGTGCCAGCAGCGTACCCCTAGAGGCAGCGGGGGAGTCGTACAATGATCAGTGCTTC
CASSVPLEAAGESYNDQCF
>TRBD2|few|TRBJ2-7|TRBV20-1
TGCAATGCTAGGGGAGCGGGAGGGGGAGGTTACGAGCAGTACTTC
CNARGAGGGGYEQYF
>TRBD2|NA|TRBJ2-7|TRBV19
TGTGCCAGTAGAGGACTAGACAGTGACGAGCAGTACTTC
CASRGLDSDEQYF
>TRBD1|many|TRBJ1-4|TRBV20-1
TGCAGTGCCACGACAGGGGGGCAGGAAAAACTGTTTTTT
CSATTGGQEKLFF
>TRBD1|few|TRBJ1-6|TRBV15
TGTGCCACCAGCAGGGACAGGGGTTATAATTCACCCCTCCACTTT
CATSRDRGYNSPLHF
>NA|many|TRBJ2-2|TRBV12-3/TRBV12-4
TGTGCCAGCAGCCTTAGCGGGAACACCGGGGAGCTGTTTTTT
CASSLSGNTGELFF
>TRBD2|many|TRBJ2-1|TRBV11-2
TGTGCCAGCAGCCAAAATAGCGGGAGAATCTACAATGAGCAGTTCTTC
CASSQNSGRIYNEQFF
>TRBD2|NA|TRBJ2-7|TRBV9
TGTGCCAGCAGCCCTCCCCTGGGGGGGTCCTCTACGAGCTACTTC
CASSPPLGGSSTSYF
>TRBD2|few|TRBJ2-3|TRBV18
TGTGCCAGCTCACGGACTAGGACTAGCGGTGGCACAGATACGCAGTATTTT
CASSRTRTSGGTDTQYF
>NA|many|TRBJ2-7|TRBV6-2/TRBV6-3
TGTGCCAGCAGTGCGGCTGGCCAGGGGAGCTCCTACGAGCAGTACTTC
CASSAAGQGSSYEQYF
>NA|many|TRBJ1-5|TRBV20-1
TGCAGTGGTAGACCGGGCGCAAATCAGCCCCAGCATTTT
CSGRPGANQPQHF
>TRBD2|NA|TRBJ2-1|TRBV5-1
TGCGCCAGCAGCTTGCTCGGAGCGGGAGGGAGCAATGAGCAGTTCTTC
CASSLLGAGGSNEQFF
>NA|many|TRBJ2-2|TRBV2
TGTGCCAGCAGTTCCGGAGGGGACACCGGGGAGCTGTTTTTT
CASSSGGDTGELFF
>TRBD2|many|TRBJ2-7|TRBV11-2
TGTGCCAGCAGAGCAAAGGGACTAGCGGGGTGGCAGTACTTC
CASRAKGLAGWQYF
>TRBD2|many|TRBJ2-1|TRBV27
TGTGCCAGCAGTTTAGCGGGAGGGCTCAATGAGCAGTTCTTC
CASSLAGGLNEQFF
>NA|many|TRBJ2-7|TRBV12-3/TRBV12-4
TGTGCCAGCAGTTTTGGGAGGAGATTGGACGAGCAGTACTTC
CASSFGRRLDEQYF
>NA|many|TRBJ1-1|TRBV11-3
TGTGCCAGCAGCCCGTTGACATGGGGGGGGGACACTGAAGCTTTCTTT
CASSPLTWGGDTEAFF
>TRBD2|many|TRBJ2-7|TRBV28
TGTGCCAGCAGTCTAGTAGCGGGAGGGATAGACGAGCAGTACTTC
CASSLVAGGIDEQYF
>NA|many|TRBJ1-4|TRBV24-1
TGTGCCACCAGTGGTGAAGCTAATGAAAAACTGTTTTTT
CATSGEANEKLFF
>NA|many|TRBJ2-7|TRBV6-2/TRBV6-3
TGTGCCAGCAGGGACAGTATGAGCTCCTACGAGCAGTACTTC
CASRDSMSSYEQYF
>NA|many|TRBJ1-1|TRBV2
TGTGCCAGCAGTGCTGGACCAGGCACTGAAGCTTTCTTT
CASSAGPGTEAFF
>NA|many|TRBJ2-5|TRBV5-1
TGCGCCAGCAGCCTCGGGAGCCCGGGGCAAGAGACCCAGTACTTC
CASSLGSPGQETQYF
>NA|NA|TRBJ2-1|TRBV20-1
TGCAGTGCTAGAAAGGGCGGCGGAAACAATGAGCAGTTCTTC
CSARKGGGNNEQFF
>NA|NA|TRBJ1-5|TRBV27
TGTGCCAGCAGTTTCGGGTCGGGGAATCAGCCCCAGCATTTT
CASSFGSGNQPQHF
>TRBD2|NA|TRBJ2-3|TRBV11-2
TGTGCCAGCAGCACGGGACTAGCGGGGACCCACAGATACGCAGTATTT
CASSTGLAGTHRYAVF
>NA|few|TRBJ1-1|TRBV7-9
TGTGCCAGCAGCCTCCTTCCCGGGATGAACACTGAAGCTTTCTTT
CASSLLPGMNTEAFF
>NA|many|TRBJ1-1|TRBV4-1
TGCGCCAGCAGCCAAGATGGGTGGGTAAACACTGAAGCTTTCTTT
CASSQDGWVNTEAFF
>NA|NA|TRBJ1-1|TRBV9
TGTGCCAGCAGCGTAGGGGGGTTTTTCAGGGGACCCAACACTGAAGCTTTCTTT
CASSVGGFFRGPNTEAFF
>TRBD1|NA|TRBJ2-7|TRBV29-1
TGCAGCGTTTTCGGGACAGGGGTGGACGAGCAGTACTTC
CSVFGTGVDEQYF
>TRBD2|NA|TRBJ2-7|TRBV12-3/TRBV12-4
TGTGCCAGCAGCCCGGGACTAGCGGGAGTGACAGGCGAGCAGTACTTC
CASSPGLAGVTGEQYF
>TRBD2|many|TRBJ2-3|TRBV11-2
TGTGCCAGCAGCTTAAGACTAGCGGGCCGGCCCGGCACAGATACGCAGTATTTT
CASSLRLAGRPGTDTQYF
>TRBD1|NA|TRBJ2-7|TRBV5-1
TGCGCCAGCAGCCCGGGACAGGAGGCAGGGTACGAGCAGTACTTC
CASSPGQEAGYEQYF
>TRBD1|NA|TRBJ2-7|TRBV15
TGTGCCACCAGCAGAGTAGGGACAGGGGGAGACGAGCAGTACTTC
CATSRVGTGGDEQYF
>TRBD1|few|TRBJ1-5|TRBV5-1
TGCGCCAGCAGCCCAGGACAGGGGACTTTCCAGCCCCAGCATTTT
CASSPGQGTFQPQHF
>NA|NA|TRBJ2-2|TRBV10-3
TGTGCCATCAGTGGTTTGCAGGGGAATAGTCCCGGGGAGCTGTTTTTT
CAISGLQGNSPGELFF
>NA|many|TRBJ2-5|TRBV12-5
TGTGCTAGTGGTTCTCTGCAGGGCCTCCAAGAGACCCAGTACTTC
CASGSLQGLQETQYF
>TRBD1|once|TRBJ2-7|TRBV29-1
TGCAGCGTTGGCCGACAGGGACACGAGCAGTACTTC
CSVGRQGHEQYF
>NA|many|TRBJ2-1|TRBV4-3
TGCGCCAGCAGCCAAGGTACTAGCCATGAGCAGTTCTTC
CASSQGTSHEQFF